This T cell receptor beta chain was identified in a study of T cells in Graves' hyperthyroidism and ophthalmopathy. Background on the study: Blood was drawn when the patient was first diagnosed and still untreated.

The investigators amplified TCR beta CDR3 regions from RNA transcripts. The HTBI primer set drove a first-round RT-PCR of the TCR CDR3. One entry per CDR3 protein, called by TCRdb with MiXCR from the multiplex PCR reads. The sample lists hundreds of thousands of distinct CDR3 sequences; 35% to 45% were seen once. Diagnoses used clinical symptoms, serum thyroxine and TRAb, thyroid ultrasound and orbital computed tomography. The CDR3 contains 8 residues when both ends are counted. Germline V gene sequence: CDR1 SGDLS, CDR2 YYNGEE. For this clonotype: The antigen is undetermined. A read error is likely, as this CDR3 ends without the conserved phenylalanine or tryptophan. The limits of the CDR3 on the DNA are not certain, so only TCRdb's listed CDR3 is given.

Study-level results: Most clonotypes expanded in thyroid above 0.001 were likewise present in blood.

Source material: blood. The genes are TRBV9 and TRBJ2-7; the table calls TRBD1, which could not be checked here. This TCR was recovered from a man aged 18 to 35 with Graves' hyperthyroidism. The CDR3 spells CASSGGTG.